The 8 T cell receptor beta chains listed next were all sequenced from one sample in a study of cytomegalovirus exposure and HLA in healthy donors. 13 Jbeta primers and 60 Vbeta primers were used for the PCR. Clones were sequenced by immunoSEQ multiplex PCR, and TCRdb holds only the in-frame ones, with some missing. The sample comprises 190,000 or so clones, around four fifths of which are singletons, and about 9.4% rests with the top ten. Sequencing input: PBMCs. Every receptor here comes from a woman between 50 and 59 years old in good health and CMV-seropositive.

The chain has TRBV6-4 and TRBJ1-5; D is uncertain. Germline CDR1 reads MRHNA; CDR2 reads SNTAGT. The CDR3 length is 13 residues. With 3 bases removed from V and 3 bases from J, the gap between germline ends came to 6 bases. The CDR3 DNA reads TGTGCCAGCAGTGAATGGCCCAATCAGCCCCAGCATTTT. Residues: CASSEWPNQPQHF.

This clone has more than one count but fewer than ten. The rearrangement uses TRBV5-6 and TRBJ2-7; 8 bases are shared with TRBD1. CDR3 size: 15 residues. Germline V gene lookup returns CDR1 SGHDT and CDR2 YYEEEE. V shed 4 bases and J 0 bases; nucleotides not matched to a gene: 6. The CDR3 DNA reads as TGTGCCAGCAGCACCGGGACAGGTCACTCCTACGAGCAGTACTTC. It is translated as CASSTGTGHSYEQYF.

This sequence joins TRBV6-1 and TRBJ1-1; 7 nucleotides align to TRBD1. V was clipped by 7 bases and J by 2 bases; unmatched bases: 10. The CDR3 runs 15 residues. CDR1 is MNHNS, CDR2 SASEGT, per germline. CDR3 DNA sequence: TGTGCCAGCAAGCGTGCCGGGACAGACAACACTGAAGCTTTCTTT. The encoded protein is CASKRAGTDNTEAFF.

This sequence joins TRBV18 and TRBJ1-1; D perhaps matches TRBD1 (6 bases). The V gene lost 3 bases and the J gene lost 6 bases, with 20 bases spanning the gap. Germline CDR1 is KGHSH and CDR2 is LQKENI. The CDR3 has 16 residues. The CDR3 nucleotides are TGTGCCAGCTCACCCATTGTCAGGGGTTATGCTCCTGAAGCTTTCTTT. Encoded protein: CASSPIVRGYAPEAFF.

The J gene is TRBJ1-4, the V gene TRBV10-1, with D perhaps TRBD1 (5 bases). The V end lost 5 bases, the J end lost 4 bases, and 11 bases lay between the germline ends. The CDR3 loop spans 14 amino acids. Germline loops: CDR1 WNHNN, CDR2 SYGVQD (reference sequence). The CDR3 spells CASSTGGNNEKLFF. CDR3 nucleotide sequence: TGCGCCAGCAGTACCGGGGGGAATAATGAAAAACTGTTTTTT.

The rearrangement links TRBV7-9 to TRBJ1-4; D gene unclear. This CDR3 spans 13 amino acids. The V gene's germline CDR1 is SEHNR and CDR2 FQNEAQ (reference sequence). The V gene lost 3 bases and the J gene lost 11 bases, with 13 bases spanning the gap. CDR3 region: CASSFWGDGKLFF. For the CDR3, the DNA is TGTGCCAGCAGCTTTTGGGGAGATGGGAAACTGTTTTTT.

The chain uses TRBV9 and TRBJ2-3; possibly TRBD2 for D (5 bases). Trimming pared 0 bases from V and 0 bases from J, leaving 11 bases between. This CDR3 has 16 residues. From germline, CDR1 is SGDLS and CDR2 YYNGEE. In nucleotides, the CDR3 is TGTGCCAGCAGCGTAGGATCGGGGTCTAGCACAGATACGCAGTATTTT. This gives the protein CASSVGSGSSTDTQYF.

This clone turned up a few times. The chain combines TRBV5-6 with TRBJ1-1; D not certain. The germline V gene encodes CDR1 SGHDT and CDR2 YYEEEE. Deletions cut 2 bases from V and 7 bases from J, with 9 bases between. This CDR3 comprises 12 residues. The CDR3 sequence is CASSFRAIEAFF. The CDR3 DNA sequence: TGTGCCAGCAGCTTCCGTGCTATTGAAGCTTTCTTT.